The 25 T cell receptor beta chains listed next were all sequenced from one sample in a study of T-cell memory formation after mild COVID-19. Each CDR3 protein gets one entry after TCRdb re-called the 5' RACE reads with MiXCR. This table has a few hundred thousand distinct CDR3 sequences, roughly 9.4% appearing once. The sequenced sample consisted of PBMCs or a T cell subset sorted from them (not recorded which). All receptors come from a young man who had mild COVID-19 (a few samples of this study predate the infection). Cell type and time point are not known.

In this sample, this clonotype turned up a few times. The chain employs TRBV5-1 and TRBJ1-2; 10 bases agree with TRBD1. CDR1 is SGHRS and CDR2 is YFSETQ in the germline V gene. Trimming removed 4 bases from V and 6 bases from J; junction bases left unmatched: 9. The CDR3 extends over 15 amino acids. The CDR3 DNA sequence: TGCGCCAGCAGCCTGGACAGGGGGACGGCTAATGGCTACACCTTC. Translating it yields CASSLDRGTANGYTF. The complete variable domain, with remaining parts taken from reference TRBV5-1 and TRBJ1-2, reads KAGVTQTPRYLIKTRGQQVTLSCSPISGHRSVSWYQQTPGQGLQFLFEYFSETQRNKGNFPGRFSGRQFSNSRSEMNVSTLELGDSALYLCASSLDRGTANGYTFGSGTRLTVV.

The chain combines TRBV6-4 with TRBJ2-7; D might be TRBD1 (5 bases). The germline V gene encodes CDR1 MRHNA and CDR2 SNTAGT. The CDR3 runs to 12 residues. Trimming left V 4 bases short and J 6 bases short, with 10 bases between. The CDR3 here is CASSAWTREQYV. CDR3 nucleotide sequence: TGTGCCAGCAGTGCCTGGACACGCGAGCAGTACGTC.

In this sample, this clonotype turned up a few times. V is TRBV20-1 and J is TRBJ2-2; 7 nucleotides agree with TRBD2. The germline V gene encodes CDR1 DFQATT and CDR2 SNEGSKA (reference sequence). The CDR3 extends over 13 amino acids. After removal of 4 bases from V and 5 bases from J, the junction contained 4 bases not matched to a gene. The CDR3 reads CSAKVGGTGELFF. The CDR3 DNA reads TGCAGTGCTAAAGTCGGGGGGACCGGGGAGCTGTTTTTT.

The chain uses TRBV5-1 and TRBJ2-5, with 9 bases identical to TRBD1. Germline CDR1 SGHRS, CDR2 YFSETQ. V shed 4 bases and J 3 bases; nucleotides not matched to a gene: 4. CDR3 length equals 14 residues. The CDR3 nucleotides are TGCGCCAGCAGCCCTTGGACAGGGGAAGAGACCCAGTACTTC. It yields the protein CASSPWTGEETQYF.

The chain uses TRBV20-1 and TRBJ2-2, with TRBD1 matching over 12 bases. Trimming at V came to 1 base and at J to 6 bases, leaving 3 bases not matched to a gene. Germline lookup yields CDR1 DFQATT and CDR2 SNEGSKA (reference sequence). The CDR3 is 15 amino acids. The CDR3 nucleotides are TGCAGTGCTAGAGCCCGGGACAGGGGGCCCGGGGAGCTGTTTTTT. This sequence encodes CSARARDRGPGELFF.

This chain uses TRBV7-9 with TRBJ1-2, with TRBD1 matching 9 bases. Germline V gives CDR1 SEHNR, CDR2 FQNEAQ (reference sequence). The CDR3 covers 15 residues. V dropped 4 bases and J dropped 3; count of bases not matched to a gene: 6. DNA of the CDR3: TGTGCCAGCAGCTCCGGTGACAGGGGGTACTATGGCTACACCTTC. Amino acids: CASSSGDRGYYGYTF. The whole variable domain, remainder taken from reference TRBV7-9 and TRBJ1-2, is DTGVSQNPRHKITKRGQNVTFRCDPISEHNRLYWYRQTLGQGPEFLTYFQNEAQLEKSRLLSDRFSAERPKGSFSTLEIQRTEQGDSAMYLCASSSGDRGYYGYTFGSGTRLTVV.

The chain couples TRBV6-5 to TRBJ2-7; TRBD1 matches 8 bases. Germline CDR1 is MNHEY and CDR2 is SVGAGI. The CDR3 is 16 residues long. Trimming cost V 4 bases and J 0 bases; bases outside gene matches: 8. For the CDR3, the DNA is TGTGCCAGCAGTTCGACAGGGGCGGACCACTCCTACGAGCAGTACTTC. Translated: CASSSTGADHSYEQYF.

This clonotype has more than one count but fewer than ten. The chain employs TRBV4-3 and TRBJ1-1, with a possible D match to TRBD1 (5 bases). V was clipped by 1 base and J by 1 base, with 10 bases between them. From germline, CDR1 is LGHNA and CDR2 YSLEER. The CDR3 runs to 15 residues. CDR3 DNA sequence: TGCGCCAGCAGCCAAGTCCCAGGGACGAACACTGAAGCTTTCTTT. The encoded protein is CASSQVPGTNTEAFF.

The chain has TRBV18 and TRBJ1-4, with D possibly TRBD1 on 5 matching bases. This CDR3 is 13 amino acids long. Per germline, CDR1 KGHSH and CDR2 LQKENI. V was pared by 6 bases and J by 7 bases, with 12 bases between. The CDR3 DNA reads TGTGCCAGCTCCCCCCAGGGCAGTGAAAAACTGTTTTTT. This gives the protein CASSPQGSEKLFF.

The rearrangement uses TRBV9 and TRBJ2-1; a weak D match, TRBD2 (6 bases). The V end was cut by 4 bases, the J end by 6 bases, with 17 bases between. The CDR3 is made up of 15 amino acids. Germline V gene lookup returns CDR1 SGDLS and CDR2 YYNGEE. CDR3 sequence: CASSLGEGRTNEQFF. The CDR3 DNA is TGTGCCAGCAGCCTAGGCGAGGGGAGGACCAATGAGCAGTTCTTC.

V is TRBV7-8 and J is TRBJ1-5, with a tentative D call TRBD1 (5 bases). From germline, CDR1 is SGHVS and CDR2 FQNEAQ. V lost 5 bases, J lost 7 bases, and 15 bases lay in between. This CDR3 is built from 14 residues. The CDR3 bases are TGTGCCAGCAGCCCCTCGAGGGCAGGGCAGCCCCAGCATTTT. Its translation is CASSPSRAGQPQHF.

This clonotype has a handful of counts. The chain employs TRBV7-2 and TRBJ1-2, with D possibly being TRBD1 (6 bases). Per germline, CDR1 SGHTA and CDR2 FQGNSA. The CDR3 is 13 amino acids. V lost 6 bases and J lost 2, with 10 bases in between. In nucleotides, the CDR3 is TGTGCCAGCAGACAGGGATTAAACTATGGCTACACCTTC. Protein: CASRQGLNYGYTF.

The rearrangement uses TRBV2 and TRBJ2-3; no firm D call. The CDR3 spans 14 residues. V was shortened by 2 bases and J by 4 bases, with 10 bases between the two germline ends. CDR1 and CDR2 from the germline V gene are SNHLY and FYNNEI. The CDR3, as DNA: TGTGCCAGCAGTGAATGGCCCAGCGCAGATACGCAGTATTTT. It specifies CASSEWPSADTQYF.

This clonotype was seen a few times. The chain links TRBV24-1 to TRBJ2-5; 7 nucleotides line up with TRBD2. J gave up 5 bases and V 4 bases, and 6 bases lay outside the gene matches. The CDR3 has 14 amino acids. Germline CDR1 reads KGHDR; CDR2 reads SFDVKD. DNA for the CDR3: TGTGCCACCAGTGAAGGAGGGCGGGGGGAGACCCAGTACTTC. Its protein product is CATSEGGRGETQYF.

V is TRBV28 and J is TRBJ2-2, with D perhaps assigned TRBD1 or TRBD2 (5 bases each). The V and J ends lost 6 bases and 6 bases respectively, with 14 bases between them. Germline CDR1 is MDHEN and CDR2 is SYDVKM. This CDR3 region has 14 residues. CDR3 nucleotide sequence: TGTGCCAGCAGCGAAATCCAGGGACCCGGGGAGCTGTTTTTT. It yields the protein CASSEIQGPGELFF. The variable domain in full, completed from reference TRBV28 and TRBJ2-2, reads DVKVTQSSRYLVKRTGEKVFLECVQDMDHENMFWYRQDPGLGLRLIYFSYDVKMKEKGDIPEGYSVSREKKERFSLILESASTNQTSMYLCASSEIQGPGELFFGEGSRLTVL.

This clonotype was found many times. This sequence joins TRBV12-3 or TRBV12-4 and TRBJ1-1; 7 bases match TRBD1. The length of the CDR3 is 13 residues. V shed 7 bases, J shed 3 bases, and the junction held 5 bases outside the gene matches. The CDR3 protein is CASTLQGYTEAFF. DNA for the CDR3: TGTGCCAGCACCCTACAGGGGTACACTGAAGCTTTCTTT.

This clonotype was seen a few times. V gene TRBV12-3 or TRBV12-4 combines with J gene TRBJ2-7, with D possibly matching TRBD2 (6 bases). CDR3 length: 14 amino acids. Trimming left V 6 bases short and J 6 bases short, with 18 bases between. The CDR3 DNA is TGTGCCAGCAGCCTTGGCGGGACCGGGCCCGAGCAGTACTTC. Protein: CASSLGGTGPEQYF.

The chain combines TRBV20-1 with TRBJ2-7; D gene ambiguous. Germline CDR1 is DFQATT and CDR2 is SNEGSKA (reference sequence). The CDR3 is made up of 10 amino acids. Trimming shortened V by 3 bases and J by 6 bases, and 6 bases separated the two germline ends. CDR3: CSASGTEQYV. DNA of the CDR3: TGCAGTGCTAGTGGAACCGAGCAGTACGTC.

This clonotype was found many times. The chain has TRBV5-1 and TRBJ2-1, with 10 bases aligning to TRBD2. V dropped 2 bases and J dropped 8; count of bases not matched to a gene: 4. The CDR3 has 14 residues. The V gene's germline CDR1 is SGHRS and CDR2 YFSETQ. CDR3 DNA sequence: TGCGCCAGCAGCTTCAGCGGGGGGGCGGATGAGCAGTTCTTC. Its translation is CASSFSGGADEQFF.

The rearrangement links TRBV6-5 to TRBJ2-7, with 10 bases matching TRBD2. This CDR3 has 15 amino acids. Germline CDR1 is MNHEY and CDR2 is SVGAGI. With V trimmed by 3 bases and J by 4 bases, 6 bases remained unmatched. The CDR3: CASSYSGAGGYEQYF. Written as DNA, the CDR3 is TGTGCCAGCAGTTATTCAGGAGCGGGGGGGTACGAGCAGTACTTC.

The V gene is TRBV5-6, the J gene TRBJ1-2, with D possibly matching TRBD1 (5 bases). Germline CDR1 SGHDT, CDR2 YYEEEE. The CDR3 spans 14 residues. Trimming shortened V by 0 bases and J by 4 bases, and 10 bases separated the two germline ends. CDR3 protein: CASSLVGGIYGYTF. Written as DNA, the CDR3 is TGTGCCAGCAGCTTGGTGGGGGGAATCTATGGCTACACCTTC.

A few counts support this clonotype. The rearrangement joins TRBV4-3 to TRBJ2-3, with D possibly being TRBD2 (6 bases). V lost 1 base and J lost 2, with 10 bases in between. The CDR3 length is 15 residues. Germline V gives CDR1 LGHNA, CDR2 YSLEER. CDR3: CASSQAPGVTDTQYF. CDR3 nucleotide sequence: TGCGCCAGCAGCCAAGCCCCGGGGGTCACAGATACGCAGTATTTT.

This clonotype was counted ten times or more. The chain's CDR3 is CASTPGRENEKLFF. CDR3 DNA sequence: TGTGCCAGCACCCCGGGACGTGAGAATGAAAAACTGTTTTTT. J is TRBJ1-4 and V is TRBV6-2 or TRBV6-3; D is perhaps TRBD1 (5 bases). V was pared by 7 bases and J by 5 bases, with 14 bases between. The length of the CDR3 is 14 residues. CDR1 MNHEY and CDR2 SVGEGT come from the germline V gene.

This clonotype was seen more than once but under ten times. The junction and the germline gene differ at one end; a read error may be behind it. The rearrangement links TRBV7-8 to TRBJ1-3, with D perhaps matching TRBD1 (5 bases). Germline V lookup: CDR1 SGHVS, CDR2 FQNEAQ. The CDR3 contains 14 residues. Here the CDR3 DNA reads TGTGCCAGCAGATTAGCCGGGGCCGGAAACACCATATATTTT. This sequence encodes CASRLAGAGNTIYF.

This clonotype was seen only a few times. This chain connects TRBV7-9 to TRBJ1-5; unclear D gene. This CDR3 region has 12 residues. Trimming removed 8 bases at V and 3 bases at J, with 8 bases between. Germline loops: CDR1 SEHNR, CDR2 FQNEAQ (reference sequence). CDR3: CASGRVNQPQHF. CDR3 nucleotides: TGTGCCAGCGGACGTGTCAATCAGCCCCAGCATTTT.